Below, 17 T cell receptor beta chains from the same sample are listed, as sequenced in a study of regulatory T cells in long-lasting Graves disease. The time point: persistent/refractory GD, antithyroid drugs over 5 years with positive TRAb. Scientists built the TCR library using RNA that was extracted from PBMCs. Arm-PCR with iRepertoire HTBI primers amplified the CDR3 regions for these TCR beta libraries. TCRdb independently ran MiXCR on the multiplex PCR reads; one entry per CDR3 protein. In the table there are about 470,000 distinct CDR3 sequences, around a fifth of which are singletons. The sample was peripheral blood mononuclear cells (PBMCs), taken when the disease was refractory, from a patient treated with antithyroid drugs. These receptors were collected from a female donor with Graves disease.

This clonotype occurred many times. The V call is TRBV2, the J call TRBJ1-2, with 12 bases that match TRBD1. The CDR3 is made up of 15 amino acids. Germline CDR1 is SNHLY and CDR2 is FYNNEI. J lost 4 bases, V lost 3 bases, and 3 bases had no gene match. The CDR3 region is CASSDKGQGAYGYTF. The CDR3 DNA reads as TGTGCCAGCAGTGATAAGGGACAGGGGGCCTATGGCTACACCTTC.

This clonotype was seen many times. V gene TRBV6-2 or TRBV6-3 combines with J gene TRBJ1-1; 9 bases fit TRBD1. This CDR3 comprises 14 residues. V lost 6 bases, J lost 6 bases, and 8 bases stayed unmatched. CDR1 MNHEY and CDR2 SVGEGT come from the germline V gene. This CDR3 is CASSWGQGEPEAFF. As DNA, the CDR3 is TGTGCCAGCAGCTGGGGACAGGGTGAACCTGAAGCTTTCTTT.

Of note for this clonotype: This sequence is one base from a far larger clone and is likely a read error. This chain links TRBV6-9 with TRBJ2-5, with TRBD2 as a possible D gene (6 bases). This CDR3 has 15 residues. Per germline, CDR1 MNHGY and CDR2 SVAAGI. The CDR3: CASGYVRGFQETQYF. The CDR3 bases are TGTGCCAGCGGTTACGTCCGGGGGTTCCAAGAGACCCAGTACTTC.

Concerning this clonotype: Possible read error: a much larger clone is one base away. The chain is built from TRBV12-3 or TRBV12-4 and TRBJ1-1, with 8 nucleotides matching TRBD1. Trimming took 5 bases from V and 4 from J; bases not matched to a gene: 12. The CDR3 contains 16 residues. CDR3 sequence reads: CASSLRTGTLSTEAFF. For the CDR3, the DNA is TGTGCCAGCAGTCTTAGGACAGGGACCCTCAGCACTGAAGCTTTCTTT.

In this sample, this clonotype turned up a few times. V is TRBV5-1 and J is TRBJ1-3; a weak D match, TRBD1 (5 bases). Trimming pared 2 bases from V and 4 bases from J, leaving 13 bases between. The CDR3 totals 15 residues. Germline V CDR1 and CDR2: SGHRS, YFSETQ. CDR3 in amino acids: CASSFDRGSGNTIYF. CDR3 DNA sequence: TGCGCCAGCAGCTTTGACAGAGGGTCAGGAAACACCATATATTTT.

This chain connects TRBV3-1 to TRBJ2-7; 7 bases are shared with TRBD1. After removal of 8 bases from V and 4 bases from J, the junction contained 8 bases not matched to a gene. The CDR3 length is 13 residues. Germline CDR1 and CDR2: LGHDT and YNNKEL (reference sequence). The CDR3 sequence is CASGRQGLYEQYF. The CDR3 DNA reads as TGTGCCAGCGGTAGACAGGGTTTGTACGAGCAGTACTTC.

This chain connects TRBV7-9 to TRBJ2-5, with TRBD2 matching 13 bases. Germline V gives CDR1 SEHNR, CDR2 FQNEAQ (reference sequence). The CDR3 extends over 15 amino acids. Trimming took 5 bases from V and 3 from J; bases not matched to a gene: 3. The CDR3 DNA reads as TGTGCCAGCAGCATAACTAGCGGGGGGGAAGAGACCCAGTACTTC. Protein product: CASSITSGGEETQYF.

This clonotype was recorded at least ten times. The gene calls are TRBV28 and TRBJ1-4; D perhaps matches TRBD1 (6 bases). Trimming cost V 5 bases and J 5 bases, with 12 bases left between them. Germline V gene lookup returns CDR1 MDHEN and CDR2 SYDVKM. The CDR3 length is 14 residues. CDR3 in amino acids: CASSPQGRNEKLFF. The CDR3 DNA follows: TGTGCCAGCAGTCCCCAGGGGAGGAATGAAAAACTGTTTTTT.

CDR3 DNA sequence: TGTGCCAGCAGTGTAGCCCACGAGCAGTACTTC. Translating it yields CASSVAHEQYF. This rearrangement joins TRBV6-1 to TRBJ2-7; no reliable D call. Trimming shortened V by 4 bases and J by 5 bases, and 6 bases separated the two germline ends. The germline V gene encodes CDR1 MNHNS and CDR2 SASEGT. This CDR3 is 11 amino acids long.

Ten or more counts support this clonotype. The V gene is TRBV28, the J gene TRBJ1-2; D ambiguous. V was pared by 7 bases and J by 5 bases, with 11 bases between. Germline V gene lookup returns CDR1 MDHEN and CDR2 SYDVKM. The CDR3 is 12 residues long. The CDR3 spells CASTSREYGYTF. Written as DNA, the CDR3 is TGTGCCAGCACCTCTCGGGAGTATGGCTACACCTTC.

A few counts support this clonotype. This chain joins TRBV20-1 and TRBJ2-7, with D uncertain. V lost 1 base and J 3 bases, leaving 16 bases between the germline ends. The CDR3 spans 15 residues. The germline V gene has CDR1 DFQATT and CDR2 SNEGSKA (reference sequence). In DNA, the CDR3 is TGCAGTGCTAGAGGGTGGCGGAATCCCCGCTACGAGCAGTACTTC. This gives the protein CSARGWRNPRYEQYF.

This clonotype was counted many times. The chain combines TRBV6-1 with TRBJ2-5; D is possibly TRBD1 (6 bases). This CDR3 has 14 amino acids. The germline CDR1 and CDR2 sequences are MNHNS and SASEGT. V lost 5 bases to trimming and J lost 1 base, with 11 bases between them. This CDR3 reads CASSPMTGQETQYF. In DNA form, the CDR3 reads TGTGCCAGCAGTCCTATGACAGGCCAAGAGACCCAGTACTTC.

This clonotype appeared many times. The chain is built from TRBV20-1 and TRBJ1-1; TRBD1 is a possible D gene (6 bases). V was trimmed by 6 bases and J by 3 bases, leaving 8 bases between them. This CDR3 has 11 residues. Germline values: CDR1 DFQATT, CDR2 SNEGSKA (reference sequence). The CDR3 is CSASGDTEAFF. In DNA, the CDR3 is TGCAGTGCCTCAGGGGACACTGAAGCTTTCTTT.

This clonotype was seen many times. The genes are TRBV27 and TRBJ1-2, with TRBD1 as a possible D gene (6 bases). Germline CDR1 reads MNHEY; CDR2 reads SMNVEV (reference sequence). Between the trimmed V and J ends, which lost 1 base and 8 bases, there was a span of 11 bases. The CDR3 is 13 amino acids. CDR3 protein: CASSLWDGGGYTF. The CDR3 DNA follows: TGTGCCAGCAGTTTATGGGATGGGGGCGGCTACACCTTC.

This clonotype was seen repeatedly, ten times or more. The rearrangement uses TRBV6-1 and TRBJ1-5; no definite D call. V shed 6 bases and J shed 1 base, with 16 bases lying between them. CDR3 length: 16 amino acids. From germline, CDR1 is MNHNS and CDR2 SASEGT. The CDR3 protein is CASSAPRHPSNQPQHF. The CDR3 DNA sequence: TGTGCCAGCAGCGCCCCTCGACACCCGAGCAATCAGCCCCAGCATTTT.

This clonotype has just a few counts. The V call is TRBV29-1, the J call TRBJ2-2; 8 bases are a match to TRBD1. After removal of 4 bases from V and 6 bases from J, the junction contained 7 bases not matched to a gene. There are 14 residues in the CDR3. Germline CDR1 SQVTM, CDR2 ANQGSEA. Here the CDR3 DNA reads TGCAGCGTTGGACAGGGGAATTTAGCCGGGGAGCTGTTTTTT. Encoded protein: CSVGQGNLAGELFF.

This clonotype was counted at least ten times. The chain is built from TRBV11-3 and TRBJ1-3; D possibly corresponds to TRBD1 (5 bases). This CDR3 region has 18 residues. Trimming took 1 base from V and 5 from J, leaving 21 bases between them. Germline V gene data show CDR1 as SGHNT and CDR2 as YENEEA. As DNA, the CDR3 is TGTGCCAGCAGCTTAGCTATTCGTCTCCGGGACGGACGAAACACCATATATTTT. As protein: CASSLAIRLRDGRNTIYF.